This T cell receptor beta chain was identified in a study of cytomegalovirus exposure and HLA in healthy donors. Points from the study as a whole: Usually a TCR sequence was rare, but some public TCRs were found in many donors. An assumption of roughly uniform sequencing depth across donors underlay the presence/absence analyses.

For this clone: Its antigen is unidentified.

Primers included in the PCR were 60 Vbeta and 13 Jbeta primers. Sequencing used immunoSEQ multiplex PCR; TCRdb keeps in-frame clones, though not all of them. The sample holds roughly 100,000 clones, less than 85% seen once. The ends were cut back, 4 bases at V and 9 bases at J, with 13 bases in the middle. The CDR3 loop spans 13 amino acids. The germline CDR1 and CDR2 sequences are MNHEY and SMNVEV (reference sequence). This receptor was identified in a man in his forties or fifties in good health and CMV-seronegative. The sequenced sample consisted of PBMCs. The chain uses TRBV27 and TRBJ2-1, with a possible D match to TRBD1 (6 bases). The CDR3 protein is CASSYRARGEQFF. The DNA for the CDR3 is TGTGCCAGCAGTTACAGGGCTCGGGGTGAGCAGTTCTTC.